This entry is about one T cell receptor (beta chain). What it binds is not known. There are 16 residues in the CDR3. Germline values: CDR1 SQVTM, CDR2 ANQGSEA. The data were taken from a study of CXCR3-negative and CXCR3-positive naive CD8 T cells. TRB cDNA libraries were made by UMI-labeled 5' RACE. TCRdb reprocessed the 5' RACE reads, keeping one entry per CDR3 protein, no DNA. Recorded for this sample: 90,000 to 150,000 distinct CDR3 sequences. Those CD8+ T cells considered naive were CD45RO-CCR7+CD27+CD95-. The study's findings and limits: TRB CDR3s were more hydrophobic in CXCR3-positive than in CXCR3-negative naive cells. Comparison of naive subsets found surface CD5 to be comparable, and TCR strength was inferred on the basis of TRB CDR3 properties.

This chain joins TRBV29-1 and TRBJ2-7; absent DNA, TCRdb's TRBD1 call cannot be checked. The sample taken for sequencing was naive CXCR3+ CD8+ T cells from blood. Sample subset: CD45RO-CCR7+CD27+CD95- naive CD8+ T cells expressing CXCR3 (TNR3+). The TCR originated in a human donor in good health. Some clones in this sample may be carry-over from other donors' samples. This CDR3 is CSVASGGAGAQYEQYF.